This is a list of T cell receptor beta chains from one sample in a study of T cell responses to AZD1222 COVID-19 vaccine. Some clones are missing from TCRdb's copy, which holds only in-frame ones; the method was immunoSEQ multiplex PCR. The data contain roughly 70,000 clones, just over 90% of them seen just once; the ten biggest clones take up more than 6%. Source: peripheral blood, taken 28 days after the second dose of the MenACWY control vaccine. These receptors were obtained from an adult who received the MenACWY meningococcal vaccine as a control. Both conserved end residues are part of each CDR3. The D gene is left open where the match is weak. Size is omitted from some rows. Given values are once, few, many or a class for expanded clones.

V	size	D	J	DNA	CDR3
TRBV11-2	.	TRBD2	TRBJ2-5	TGTGCCAGCAGCCCCTTAGTGGGGGGGGAGACCCAGTACTTC	CASSPLVGGETQYF
TRBV30	.	.	TRBJ1-1	TGTGCCTGGACTCCCCTGTACGCTGAAGCTTTCTTT	CAWTPLYAEAFF
TRBV7-2	.	.	TRBJ2-7	TGTGCCAGCAGCCCCCTCATCGAGCAGTACTTC	CASSPLIEQYF
TRBV6-2/TRBV6-3	.	.	TRBJ2-2	TGTGCCAGCAGTTACAGTGGGCAGCCGGTTTCCGGGGAGCTGTTTTTT	CASSYSGQPVSGELFF
TRBV30	.	.	TRBJ2-7	TGTGCCTGGGGGGTCCTCTCCTACGAGCAGTACTTC	CAWGVLSYEQYF
TRBV3-1/TRBV3-2	.	.	TRBJ2-1	TGTGCCAGCAGCCAAGGGGTGGGACCTAAAAATGAGCAGTTCTTC	CASSQGVGPKNEQFF
TRBV7-2	.	.	TRBJ1-4	TGTGCCAGCAGCTTTAATGGGGGGGAAAATGAAAAACTGTTTTTT	CASSFNGGENEKLFF
TRBV30	.	TRBD2	TRBJ2-2	TGTGCCTGGAGTGTACGTGGCGGGAGCCACACCGGGGAGCTGTTTTTT	CAWSVRGGSHTGELFF
TRBV18	.	.	TRBJ2-5	TGTGCCAGCTCACTAGCCTCACTCGGGGAGACCCAGTACTTC	CASSLASLGETQYF
TRBV5-1	few	.	TRBJ2-1	TGCGCCAGCAGCTGGGATGGGTCCGGTGAGCAGTTCTTC	CASSWDGSGEQFF
TRBV7-7	.	TRBD2	TRBJ2-5	TGTGCCAGCAACAAACTAGCGGGAGAGTACCAAGAGACCCAGTACTTC	CASNKLAGEYQETQYF
TRBV24-1	.	TRBD1	TRBJ2-5	TGTGCCACCAGTGACACCGGGACAGACGAGACCCAGTACTTC	CATSDTGTDETQYF
TRBV19	.	.	TRBJ2-3	TGTGCCAGTAGTCCCATGGGGCAGTTTATCACAGATACGCAGTATTTT	CASSPMGQFITDTQYF
TRBV3-1/TRBV3-2	.	.	TRBJ2-7	TGTGCCAGCAGCCAAGTGGAAGGGAACGAGCAGTACTTC	CASSQVEGNEQYF
TRBV7-9	.	.	TRBJ2-3	TGTGCCAGCAGCTTAGGAAACAGTCTTCCTAGCACAGATACGCAGTATTTT	CASSLGNSLPSTDTQYF
TRBV28	.	.	TRBJ1-1	TGTGCCAGCAGTTTGGCGATCACTGAAGCTTTCTTT	CASSLAITEAFF